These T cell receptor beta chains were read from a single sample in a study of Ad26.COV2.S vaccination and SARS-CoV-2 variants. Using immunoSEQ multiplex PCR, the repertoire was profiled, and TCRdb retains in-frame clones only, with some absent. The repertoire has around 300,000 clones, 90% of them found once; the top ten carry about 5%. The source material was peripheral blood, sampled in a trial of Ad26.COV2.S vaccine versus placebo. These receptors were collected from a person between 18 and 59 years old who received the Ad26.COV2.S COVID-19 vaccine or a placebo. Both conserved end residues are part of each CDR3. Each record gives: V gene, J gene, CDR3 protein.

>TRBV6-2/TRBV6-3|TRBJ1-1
CASSYSNGGEAFF
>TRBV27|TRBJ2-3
CASSQLAPDTQYF
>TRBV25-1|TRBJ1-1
CASSGRQRNTEAFF
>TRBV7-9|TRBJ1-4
CASSRRDRVEEKLFF
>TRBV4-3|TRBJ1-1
CASSQAGQGWTEAFF
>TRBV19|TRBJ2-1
CASSIRLTQNEQFF
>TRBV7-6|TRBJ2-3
CASSPRASGSTDTQYF
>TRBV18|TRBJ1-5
CASSRDRDQPQHF
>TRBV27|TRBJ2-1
CASSLLTSGRLNEQFF
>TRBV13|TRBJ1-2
CASSLGQGSYGYTF
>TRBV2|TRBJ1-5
CASHYLGQTNQPQHF
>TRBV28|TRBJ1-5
CASSLLGGYSNQPQHF
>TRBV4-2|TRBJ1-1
CASSQASMNTEAFF
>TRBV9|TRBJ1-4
CASSVGSDEKLFF
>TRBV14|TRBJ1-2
CASSHIQENRAGSF
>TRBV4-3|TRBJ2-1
CASSQRAGTSGTQFLSYNEQFF
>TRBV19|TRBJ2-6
CASSIWDRGLPGANVLTF
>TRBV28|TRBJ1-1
CASSSRGDEAFF
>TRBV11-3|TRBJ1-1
CASSLEVWGSNTEAFF
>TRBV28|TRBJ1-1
CASSLRTESTEAFF
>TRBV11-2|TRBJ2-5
CASSRGQAGRETQYF
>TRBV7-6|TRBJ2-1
CASSHRDWTDNEQFF
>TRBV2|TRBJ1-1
CASSDGQDFTEAFF
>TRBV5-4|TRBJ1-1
CASTTRGNTEAFF
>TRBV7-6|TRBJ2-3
CASSPPSGTGTDTQYF
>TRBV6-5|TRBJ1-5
CASSYSRPINQPQHF
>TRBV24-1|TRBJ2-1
CATSDLRSGGNEQFF
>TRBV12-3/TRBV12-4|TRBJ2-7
CASSFGQHQYF
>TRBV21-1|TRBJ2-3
CASSKAHGGTSTDTQYF
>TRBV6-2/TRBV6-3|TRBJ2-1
CASSYDSSYNEQFF
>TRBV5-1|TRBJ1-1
CASSLGDPLNTEAFF
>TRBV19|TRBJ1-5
CASSVQESRVQPQHF
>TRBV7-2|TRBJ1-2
CASSQWDSEDRGYTF
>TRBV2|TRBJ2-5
CASSWTSGGAEQETQYF
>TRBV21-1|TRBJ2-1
CASSKGTRTVLNNEQFF
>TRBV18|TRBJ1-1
CASSPTGGAGTEAFF
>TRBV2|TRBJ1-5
CASTTGGSGNQPQHF
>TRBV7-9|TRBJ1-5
CASSPTGSGNQPQHF
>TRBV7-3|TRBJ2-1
CASSHPTGPGGLDEQFF
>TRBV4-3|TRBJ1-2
CASSQAFRWGDGQGLYGYTF
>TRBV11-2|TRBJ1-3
CASSLGSWEINTIYF
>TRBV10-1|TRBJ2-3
CASSELERGGEGADTQYF
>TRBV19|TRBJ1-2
CASISDRDYGYTF
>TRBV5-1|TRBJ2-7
CASSSPDEGTYEQYF
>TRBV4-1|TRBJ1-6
CASTPVPLVGYYSPLHF
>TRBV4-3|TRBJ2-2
CASSPGTGAGELFF
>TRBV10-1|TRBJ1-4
CASGGTEEKLFF
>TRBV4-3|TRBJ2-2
CASSQEGEFGLTGELFF
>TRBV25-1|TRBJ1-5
CASSDRQGDQPQHF
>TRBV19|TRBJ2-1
CASSRILRREAYNEQFF
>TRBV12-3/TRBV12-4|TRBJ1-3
CASSWTLGNTIYF
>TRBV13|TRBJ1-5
CASSLGGQPQHF
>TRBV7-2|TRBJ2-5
CASSRDREGTQYF
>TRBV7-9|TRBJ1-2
CATGDRALDYGYTF
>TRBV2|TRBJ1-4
CASRGREKLFF
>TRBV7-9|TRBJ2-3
CASSLAARLDTQYF